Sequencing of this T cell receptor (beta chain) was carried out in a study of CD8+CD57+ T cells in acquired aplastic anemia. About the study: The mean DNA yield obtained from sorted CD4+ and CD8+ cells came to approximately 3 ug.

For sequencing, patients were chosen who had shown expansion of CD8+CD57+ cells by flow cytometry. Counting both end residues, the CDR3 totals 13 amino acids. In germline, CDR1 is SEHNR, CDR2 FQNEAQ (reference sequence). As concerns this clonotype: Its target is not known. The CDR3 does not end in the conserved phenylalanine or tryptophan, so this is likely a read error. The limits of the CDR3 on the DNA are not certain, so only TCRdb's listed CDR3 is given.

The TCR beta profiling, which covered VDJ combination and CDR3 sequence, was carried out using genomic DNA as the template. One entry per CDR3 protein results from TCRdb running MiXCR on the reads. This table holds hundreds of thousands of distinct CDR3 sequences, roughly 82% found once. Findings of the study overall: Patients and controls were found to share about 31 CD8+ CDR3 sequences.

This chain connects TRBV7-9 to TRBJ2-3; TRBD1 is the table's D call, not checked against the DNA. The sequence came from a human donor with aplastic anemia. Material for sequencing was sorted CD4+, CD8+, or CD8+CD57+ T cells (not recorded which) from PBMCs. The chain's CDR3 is CASGVGGTDGANV.